The 27 T cell receptor beta chains below come from one sample, sequenced in a study of STAT5B mutations in CD4+ large granular lymphocyte leukemia. Repertoires were generated with immunoSEQ multiplex PCR, while TCRdb's copy carries only in-frame clones and drops some. The sample comprises 40,000 to 55,000 clones, 70% to 90% of which are singletons, and about 2.5% rests with the top ten. Sequencing was carried out using CD4+ T cells from blood buffy coats. These receptor sequences come from a human donor in good health.

This chain connects TRBV10-3 to TRBJ1-2; D not resolved. The germline gives CDR1 ENHRY, CDR2 SYGVKD. The CDR3 is 14 residues long. Between the trimmed V and J ends, which lost 1 base and 6 bases, there was a span of 12 bases. The CDR3 loop reads CAISEFGSEDGYTF. CDR3 coding DNA: TGTGCCATCAGTGAGTTTGGATCCGAGGATGGCTACACCTTC.

The V and J genes are TRBV7-2 and TRBJ2-2; D remains ambiguous. The germline V gene has CDR1 SGHTA and CDR2 FQGNSA. The CDR3 has 16 amino acids. V lost 2 bases and J lost 1, with 11 bases in between. CDR3 coding DNA: TGTGCCAGCAGCTTAAGGTGGTCTGGGAACACCGGGGAGCTGTTTTTT. Translated: CASSLRWSGNTGELFF.

Only a few counts were recorded for this clone. The chain recombines TRBV2 with TRBJ2-7; D is ambiguous. The CDR3 extends over 13 amino acids. From germline, CDR1 is SNHLY and CDR2 FYNNEI. V was shortened by 1 base and J by 9 bases, with 13 bases between the two germline ends. CDR3 region: CASSEDKVRRQYF. In nucleotides, the CDR3 is TGTGCCAGCAGTGAAGATAAGGTTCGTCGGCAGTACTTC. The full variable domain, its missing parts supplied by reference TRBV2 and TRBJ2-7, is EPEVTQTPSHQVTQMGQEVILRCVPISNHLYFYWYRQILGQKVEFLVSFYNNEISEKSEIFDDQFSVERPDGSNFTLKIRSTKLEDSAMYFCASSEDKVRRQYFGPGTRLTVT.

CDR3: CASSLTGRGRATDTQYF. The CDR3 DNA sequence: TGTGCCAGCAGCTTAACGGGACGCGGGAGGGCCACAGATACGCAGTATTTT. The chain uses TRBV7-8 and TRBJ2-3; 9 bases are shared with TRBD2. The V segment lost 2 bases and the J segment 2 bases; nucleotides outside the gene matches: 8. The CDR3 totals 17 residues. Germline V lookup: CDR1 SGHVS, CDR2 FQNEAQ.

The CDR3 sequence is CASSLVGGLGTDTQYF. The CDR3, as DNA: TGTGCCAGCAGCTTAGTTGGGGGGTTGGGAACAGATACGCAGTATTTT. This chain links TRBV11-2 with TRBJ2-3; TRBD2 might be the D (6 bases). Germline values: CDR1 SGHAT, CDR2 FQNNGV. CDR3 length: 16 amino acids. With 1 base removed from V and 3 bases from J, the gap between germline ends came to 14 bases.

This chain uses TRBV29-1 with TRBJ2-5; 13 nucleotides match TRBD2. The length of the CDR3 is 15 residues. The germline CDR1 and CDR2 sequences are SQVTM and ANQGSEA. With V trimmed by 3 bases and J by 5 bases, 6 bases remained unmatched. This chain's CDR3 is CSVDRTSGRGETQYF. The CDR3 DNA reads TGCAGCGTTGACCGGACTAGCGGGAGAGGCGAGACCCAGTACTTC.

The chain is built from TRBV5-1 and TRBJ1-1, with D possibly TRBD1 on 5 matching bases. Germline V gene lookup returns CDR1 SGHRS and CDR2 YFSETQ. Trimming took off 4 bases at V and 3 bases at J, with 13 bases between the two ends. The CDR3 sequence is 14 residues long. The CDR3, as DNA: TGCGCCAGCAGCCCCCCGGGGCAGTACACTGAAGCTTTCTTT. Translation gives CASSPPGQYTEAFF.

The rearrangement uses TRBV6-4 and TRBJ2-2, with D hard to call. V was clipped by 2 bases and J by 1 base, with 2 bases between them. Germline V gene data show CDR1 as MRHNA and CDR2 as SNTAGT. This CDR3 comprises 13 residues. DNA of the CDR3: TGTGCCAGCAGTGACGGGAACACCGGGGAGCTGTTTTTT. It specifies CASSDGNTGELFF.

The V and J genes are TRBV28 and TRBJ2-3; D possibly uses TRBD1 or TRBD2 (5 bases each). V dropped 4 bases and J dropped 4 bases, with 18 bases sitting between them. This CDR3 is built from 16 residues. In germline, CDR1 is MDHEN, CDR2 SYDVKM. The CDR3 here is CASSSYTGGGPDTQYF. The CDR3 DNA sequence: TGTGCCAGCAGTTCTTACACAGGAGGAGGCCCAGATACGCAGTATTTT.

This rearrangement joins TRBV27 to TRBJ1-2; 7 nucleotides align to TRBD1. The CDR3 loop spans 17 amino acids. J gave up 1 base and V 3 bases, and 11 bases lay outside the gene matches. The germline CDR1 and CDR2 sequences are MNHEY and SMNVEV (reference sequence). CDR3 DNA: TGTGCCAGCAGTTTCCGACAGGGAGATTTCGATAACTATGGCTACACCTTC. This gives the protein CASSFRQGDFDNYGYTF.

The V call is TRBV6-1, the J call TRBJ1-1; maybe TRBD1 (5 bases). CDR1 is MNHNS, CDR2 SASEGT, per germline. This CDR3 has 16 residues. Trimming shortened V by 4 bases and J by 0 bases, and 15 bases separated the two germline ends. CDR3 sequence reads: CASSAPLGVMNTEAFF. As DNA, the CDR3 is TGTGCCAGCAGTGCCCCCCTGGGGGTCATGAACACTGAAGCTTTCTTT.

This clone has a single count. The rearrangement links TRBV5-1 to TRBJ1-4; no clear D. Trimming left V 2 bases short and J 5 bases short, with 10 bases between. CDR1 is SGHRS and CDR2 is YFSETQ in the germline V gene. The CDR3 loop spans 14 amino acids. CDR3 region: CASSFSGRNEKLFF. In DNA, the CDR3 is TGCGCCAGCAGCTTCTCAGGCCGAAATGAAAAACTGTTTTTT.

This clone appeared once. In nucleotides, the CDR3 is TGTGCCAGCAGCTTATCTTCGGGAGGGTCCTCCTACGAGCAGTACTTC. The encoded protein is CASSLSSGGSSYEQYF. The chain has TRBV7-7 and TRBJ2-7; TRBD2 matches at 8 bases. The V gene's germline CDR1 is SSHAT and CDR2 FNYEAQ (reference sequence). This CDR3 contains 16 residues. V lost 2 bases and J lost 0; bases outside the gene matches: 6.

The CDR3 sequence: CSVIPGGQETQYF. CDR3 nucleotides: TGCAGCGTTATCCCTGGCGGCCAAGAGACCCAGTACTTC. The rearrangement joins TRBV29-1 to TRBJ2-5; the D is unclear. Germline CDR1 and CDR2: SQVTM and ANQGSEA. This CDR3 has 13 amino acids. The V gene lost 5 bases and the J gene lost 1 base, with 11 bases spanning the gap.

The chain recombines TRBV6-5 with TRBJ2-7; 14 bases agree with TRBD2. The ends lost 4 bases at V and 3 bases at J; junction bases unmatched: 2. The CDR3 runs 15 residues. CDR1 is MNHEY and CDR2 is SVGAGI in the germline V gene. The DNA of the CDR3 is TGTGCCAGCAGTTGGGGACTAGCGGGAGTCTACGAGCAGTACTTC. It codes for CASSWGLAGVYEQYF.

CDR3 in DNA: TGTGCCAGCCTAGGGGTGGACGGTGAAGCTTTCTTT. Its protein is CASLGVDGEAFF. The V and J genes are TRBV6-5 and TRBJ1-1, with D perhaps TRBD1 (5 bases). This CDR3 has 12 amino acids. From germline, CDR1 is MNHEY and CDR2 SVGAGI. Trimming removed 8 bases from V and 7 bases from J, with 14 bases in between.

The V and J genes are TRBV6-4 and TRBJ1-5; the D gene is possibly TRBD1 (5 bases). Germline V gives CDR1 MRHNA, CDR2 SNTAGT. V lost 8 bases and J 5 bases, leaving 16 bases between the germline ends. This CDR3 is built from 14 residues. The CDR3 sequence: CASPGPTEDQPQHF. The CDR3 DNA reads as TGTGCCAGCCCGGGACCAACGGAAGATCAGCCCCAGCATTTT.

This clone occurred once. The chain is built from TRBV5-1 and TRBJ1-3; D perhaps matches TRBD1 (5 bases). Germline lookup yields CDR1 SGHRS and CDR2 YFSETQ. This CDR3 has 14 residues. With 2 bases removed from V and 0 bases from J, the gap between germline ends came to 6 bases. Written as DNA, the CDR3 is TGCGCCAGCAGCTTCGGGACCTCTGGAAACACCATATATTTT. It encodes CASSFGTSGNTIYF.

This rearrangement joins TRBV7-8 to TRBJ1-1; 8 nucleotides match TRBD1. The CDR3 length is 16 residues. V dropped 1 base and J dropped 5; count of bases not matched to a gene: 9. CDR1 SGHVS and CDR2 FQNEAQ come from the germline V gene. In DNA, the CDR3 is TGTGCCAGCAGCTTAGGGCAGGGGGCGCTGGGGACTGAAGCTTTCTTT. Its translation is CASSLGQGALGTEAFF. The full variable domain, completed using reference TRBV7-8 and TRBJ1-1, is GAGVSQSPRYKVAKRGQDVALRCDPISGHVSLFWYQQALGQGPEFLTYFQNEAQLDKSGLPSDRFFAERPEGSVSTLKIQRTQQEDSAVYLCASSLGQGALGTEAFFGQGTRLTVV.

This sequence joins TRBV5-1 and TRBJ1-1; D is undetermined. Germline V lookup: CDR1 SGHRS, CDR2 YFSETQ. V lost 0 bases, J lost 0 bases, and 6 bases lay in between. This CDR3 contains 14 residues. For the CDR3, the DNA is TGCGCCAGCAGCTTGGGGACCCTGAACACTGAAGCTTTCTTT. It codes for CASSLGTLNTEAFF.

The chain links TRBV25-1 to TRBJ1-3; perhaps TRBD1 as D (6 bases). V lost 5 bases, J lost 0 bases, and 11 bases lay in between. This CDR3 comprises 15 residues. The germline V gene encodes CDR1 MGHDK and CDR2 SYGVNS. DNA for the CDR3: TGTGCCAGCAGTCCTACAGGGAGCTCTGGAAACACCATATATTTT. This sequence encodes CASSPTGSSGNTIYF. Using reference TRBV25-1 and TRBJ1-3 for the parts outside the CDR3, the full variable domain is EADIYQTPRYLVIGTGKKITLECSQTMGHDKMYWYQQDPGMELHLIHYSYGVNSTEKGDLSSESTVSRIRTEHFPLTLESARPSHTSQYLCASSPTGSSGNTIYFGEGSWLTVV.

The CDR3 DNA sequence: TGTGCCAGCAGCTTAAGAGCTAGCACAGATACGCAGTATTTT. The encoded protein is CASSLRASTDTQYF. V and J are TRBV7-3 and TRBJ2-3, with unresolved D. CDR1 is SGHTA, CDR2 FQGTGA, per germline. V dropped 1 base and J dropped 0 bases, with 5 bases sitting between them. This CDR3 has 14 amino acids.

The chain is built from TRBV9 and TRBJ2-2; D may be TRBD1 or TRBD2 (7 bases each). Trimming removed 0 bases from V and 5 bases from J, with 14 bases in between. Germline V gene sequence: CDR1 SGDLS, CDR2 YYNGEE. This CDR3 comprises 16 residues. The CDR3 DNA sequence: TGTGCCAGCAGCGTAGTCCCCAGGGGGGGGACCGGGGAGCTGTTTTTT. As protein: CASSVVPRGGTGELFF.

Here the CDR3 reads CASSAGQGNTIYF. The CDR3 DNA is TGTGCCAGCAGTGCCGGACAGGGAAACACCATATATTTT. The J gene is TRBJ1-3, the V gene TRBV6-4; D might be TRBD1 (6 bases). Germline CDR1 is MRHNA and CDR2 is SNTAGT. V shed 4 bases and J shed 4 bases, with 8 bases lying between them. CDR3 length: 13 amino acids.

DNA of the CDR3: TGTGCCAGCAGCCGGGATGGGGGACTCAACACCGGGGAGCTGTTTTTT. It encodes CASSRDGGLNTGELFF. This chain uses TRBV5-4 with TRBJ2-2, with a possible D match to TRBD2 (6 bases). In germline, CDR1 is SGHNT, CDR2 YYREEE (reference sequence). V gave up 4 bases and J gave up 2 bases, with 15 bases separating them. The CDR3 totals 16 residues.

The chain links TRBV9 to TRBJ1-1, with D uncertain. Germline CDR1 SGDLS, CDR2 YYNGEE. V was cut by 7 bases and J by 0 bases, with 7 bases left in between. This CDR3 contains 12 residues. The CDR3 sequence: CASSNMNTEAFF. The DNA of the CDR3 is TGTGCCAGCTCGAACATGAACACTGAAGCTTTCTTT.

V gene TRBV5-1 combines with J gene TRBJ1-1; maybe TRBD1 (6 bases). CDR1 SGHRS and CDR2 YFSETQ come from the germline V gene. V gave up 1 base and J gave up 4 bases, with 17 bases separating them. The CDR3 consists of 16 residues. The CDR3 reads CASSLWQGRGGTEAFF. The CDR3 DNA reads as TGCGCCAGCAGCTTGTGGCAGGGGCGGGGGGGCACTGAAGCTTTCTTT.